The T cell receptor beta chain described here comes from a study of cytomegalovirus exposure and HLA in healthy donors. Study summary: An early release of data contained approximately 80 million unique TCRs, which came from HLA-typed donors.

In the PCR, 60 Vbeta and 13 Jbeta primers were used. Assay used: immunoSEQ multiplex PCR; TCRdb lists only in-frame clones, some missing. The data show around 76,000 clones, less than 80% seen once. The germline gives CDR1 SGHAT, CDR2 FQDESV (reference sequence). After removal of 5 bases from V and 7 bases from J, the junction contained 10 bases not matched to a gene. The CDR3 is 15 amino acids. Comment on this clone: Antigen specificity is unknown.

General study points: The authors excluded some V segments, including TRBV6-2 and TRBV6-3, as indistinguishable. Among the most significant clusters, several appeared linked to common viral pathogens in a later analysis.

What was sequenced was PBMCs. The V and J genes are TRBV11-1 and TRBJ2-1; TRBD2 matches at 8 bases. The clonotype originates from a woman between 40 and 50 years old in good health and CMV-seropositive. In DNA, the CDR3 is TGTGCCAGCAGCGCAACTAGCGGTTCTAGGAATGAGCAGTTCTTC. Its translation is CASSATSGSRNEQFF. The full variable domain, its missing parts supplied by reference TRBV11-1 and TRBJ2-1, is EAEVAQSPRYKITEKSQAVAFWCDPISGHATLYWYRQILGQGPELLVQFQDESVVDDSQLPKDRFSAERLKGVDSTLKIQPAELGDSAMYLCASSATSGSRNEQFFGPGTRLTVL.